A selection of T cell receptor beta chains follows, all from one sample in a study of T cell repertoires in cytomegalovirus infection. MiXCR, applied by TCRdb to the reads, yields one record per CDR3 protein. The sample lists some 940,000 distinct CDR3 sequences, roughly 31% occurring once. These receptors lack a known antigen. Sequenced material: cultured CD8+ T cells from PBMCs, taken from culture after CMV antigen stimulation. The receptors here all came from a human donor in good health (CMV status not recorded). Some clones in this sample may be carry-over from other donors' samples. Each CDR3 is given with its conserved first and last residue. D genes are given only for firm matches. Clone size is shown for a subset of rows, as once, few, many or a class of expanded clone.

>TRBV4-1|.|TRBJ2-5|.
TGCGCCAGCAGCCAGCCACAAGCTAGCGACGAGACCCAGTACTTC
CASSQPQASDETQYF
>TRBV6-6|.|TRBJ1-2|.
TGTGCCAGCAGTTACGTGATGATGTGGGACTATGGCTACACCTTC
CASSYVMMWDYGYTF
>TRBV27|.|TRBJ2-7|.
TGTGCCAGCAGTTTCGGGACGAACCACTACGAGCAGTACTTC
CASSFGTNHYEQYF
>TRBV6-6|TRBD1|TRBJ2-1|.
TGTGCCAGCAGTTACGACAGGGGGGACGAGCAGTTCTTC
CASSYDRGDEQFF
>TRBV7-2|TRBD1|TRBJ1-6|many
TGTGCCAGCAGCTTAGTGACAGGGCCCCTCCACTTT
CASSLVTGPLHF
>TRBV11-2|TRBD1|TRBJ2-3|few
TGTGCCAGCAGCTTCAGGGGGCGAGAGACAGATACGCAGTATTTT
CASSFRGRETDTQYF
>TRBV19|.|TRBJ2-1|few
TGTGCCAGTAGCCCAGGGGTTGTGAATGAGCAGTTCTTC
CASSPGVVNEQFF
>TRBV6-6|TRBD1|TRBJ1-5|.
TGTGCCAGCAGTCATTGGACAGGGGATACTCAGCCCCAGCATTTT
CASSHWTGDTQPQHF
>TRBV13|.|TRBJ2-3|.
TGTGCCAGCAGCCTAGCCGGGACAAAGGATACGCAGTATTTT
CASSLAGTKDTQYF
>TRBV7-2|.|TRBJ2-3|.
TGTGCCAGCAGCTTACTCATAATACCTCTCGGCACAGATACGCAGTATTTT
CASSLLIIPLGTDTQYF
>TRBV27|TRBD1|TRBJ2-5|.
TGTGCCAGCAGCCATCAGGGGGCGGAGACCCAGTACTTC
CASSHQGAETQYF
>TRBV25-1|TRBD1|TRBJ1-6|.
TGTGCCAGCAGTGAACTCCGGGACAGCAGTTCACCCCTCCACTTT
CASSELRDSSSPLHF
>TRBV27|TRBD1|TRBJ1-2|.
TGTGCCAGCAGTTGGACAGGGTCTGACGGCTACACCTTC
CASSWTGSDGYTF
>TRBV25-1|TRBD1|TRBJ1-5|.
TGTGCCAGCAGTGAATATGGACAGGGAGATCAGCCCCAGCATTTT
CASSEYGQGDQPQHF
>TRBV14|TRBD1|TRBJ2-1|few
TGTGCCAGCAGCCCAATCCCAGGGGGCACCTACAATGAGCAGTTCTTC
CASSPIPGGTYNEQFF
>TRBV27|TRBD1|TRBJ1-2|few
TGTGCCAGCAGTTTTAACAGGGGGACGGACTATGGCTACACCTTC
CASSFNRGTDYGYTF
>TRBV6-1|TRBD1|TRBJ1-5|few
TGTGCCAGCAGTGAACTGACAGGGGCCAATCAGCCCCAGCATTTT
CASSELTGANQPQHF
>TRBV12-3/TRBV12-4|TRBD1|TRBJ1-5|once
TGTGCCAGCAGTTACAGGGGGGCCTCAGGGCCCCAGCATTTT
CASSYRGASGPQHF
>TRBV27|TRBD1|TRBJ1-2|.
TGTGCCAGCAGTTTATCGCACGGGACAGCACAGCGGAATGGCTACACCTTC
CASSLSHGTAQRNGYTF
>TRBV7-7|TRBD2|TRBJ2-5|.
TGTGCTAGCAGCTTGTACGGGGGGGCCACGGGGGAGACCCAGTACTTC
CASSLYGGATGETQYF
>TRBV12-3/TRBV12-4|.|TRBJ1-2|many
TGTGCCATCCCTGTATTGAAAAGGGGAGGTAACTATGGCTACACCTTC
CAIPVLKRGGNYGYTF
>TRBV6-6|.|TRBJ2-1|.
TGTGCCAGCAGTTACGTGTTAAATGAGCAGTTCTTC
CASSYVLNEQFF
>TRBV27|.|TRBJ1-1|few
TGTGCCAGCAGTTTTATTTCCGGTGAAGCTTTCTTT
CASSFISGEAFF
>TRBV7-8|.|TRBJ1-5|.
TGTGCCAGCAGCTTAGGGTCAGGGGTTGGCAATCAGCCCCAGCATTTT
CASSLGSGVGNQPQHF
>TRBV27|.|TRBJ2-7|.
TGTGCCAGCAGTCGGGGAGGGGGGGAAGAGTACTTC
CASSRGGGEEYF
>TRBV7-6|.|TRBJ1-2|few
TGTGCCAGCAGCGCCTCAGGGTCGAGTGGCTACACCTTC
CASSASGSSGYTF
>TRBV10-3|TRBD1|TRBJ2-7|.
TGTGCCATCTGGACAGGGGGCGAAGATGGCGAGCAGTACTTC
CAIWTGGEDGEQYF
>TRBV4-1|.|TRBJ2-2|few
TGCGCCAGCAGCCAAGATTCACGGGGGACCGGGGAGCTGTTTTTT
CASSQDSRGTGELFF
>TRBV7-6|TRBD1|TRBJ1-2|.
TGTGCCAGCAGCTTAGAGGCTGTCCAGGGGGGTGGCTACACCTTC
CASSLEAVQGGGYTF
>TRBV20-1|.|TRBJ2-1|.
TGCAGTGCGCCCCGGGACAAGCTTACCCGTCGGCGAGACAATGAGCAGTTCTTC
CSAPRDKLTRRRDNEQFF
>TRBV7-9|.|TRBJ2-3|many
TGTGCCAGCAACCGAAAATCGAAGGGGCTTAGCACAGATACGCAGTATTTT
CASNRKSKGLSTDTQYF
>TRBV12-3/TRBV12-4|TRBD2|TRBJ2-1|many
TGTGCCAGCAGTTTAGGTGGGACTAGAGTCCATGAGCAGTTCTTC
CASSLGGTRVHEQFF
>TRBV6-5|.|TRBJ1-5|.
TGTGCCAGCAGTTACTCGACGCCCGGATACTATAGCAATCAGCCCCAGCATTTT
CASSYSTPGYYSNQPQHF
>TRBV27|.|TRBJ1-2|few
TGTGCCAGCAGTTTCCGCGGGGCAGGGGAGGAGGATGGCTACACCTTC
CASSFRGAGEEDGYTF
>TRBV29-1|TRBD1|TRBJ2-2|few
TGCAGCGTGAATCCGGGACAGGGGGCAAGAACCGGGGAGCTGTTTTTT
CSVNPGQGARTGELFF
>TRBV24-1|.|TRBJ2-1|few
TGTGCCACCAGTGATCGGCTGAGCTCCTACAATGAGCAGTTCTTC
CATSDRLSSYNEQFF
>TRBV10-3|.|TRBJ1-1|few
TGTGCCTCCTTACGAGAGGGGGGGGGTACTGAAGCTTTCTTT
CASLREGGGTEAFF
>TRBV7-2|.|TRBJ1-5|many
TGTGCCAGCAGCTTACGCATACAGAGCAATCAGCCCCAGCATTTT
CASSLRIQSNQPQHF
>TRBV7-2|.|TRBJ2-1|.
TGTGTCAGCAGCTTACGTTCCTACAATGAGCAGTTCTTC
CVSSLRSYNEQFF
>TRBV7-8|.|TRBJ2-1|many
TGTGCCAGCAGTCGAGGGACTCCCACTACCTACAATGAGCAGTTCTTC
CASSRGTPTTYNEQFF
>TRBV4-3|TRBD1|TRBJ1-1|few
TGCGCCAGCAGCCGTCAAGGGGGCATGACTGAAGCTTTCTTT
CASSRQGGMTEAFF
>TRBV20-1|.|TRBJ1-2|.
TGCAGTACTAGATCCGGAGTATATCTATTGGAGGGCTACACCTTC
CSTRSGVYLLEGYTF
>TRBV2|.|TRBJ2-5|.
TGTGCCAGCAGTGATTTCAGGGGAGAGACCCAGTACTTC
CASSDFRGETQYF
>TRBV29-1|TRBD1|TRBJ2-4|.
TGCAGCGTACCGGGACAGCCAAACATTCAGTACTTC
CSVPGQPNIQYF
>TRBV27|.|TRBJ2-2|.
TGTGCCAGCAGTTTGAGCACCGGGACGCTCACGAACACCGGGGAGCTGTTTTTT
CASSLSTGTLTNTGELFF
>TRBV7-6|.|TRBJ1-1|.
TGTGCCAGCAGCTTAGACCCGGGATTGGGGAACACTGAAGCTTTCTTT
CASSLDPGLGNTEAFF
>TRBV7-6|.|TRBJ2-5|.
TGTGCCAGCAGCTCCTCGAAGGAGCGGCGCCAAGAGACCCAGTACTTC
CASSSSKERRQETQYF
>TRBV4-3|.|TRBJ2-2|few
TGCGCCAGCAGCCAAGCTTCCGGCGCCGGGGAGCTGTTTTTT
CASSQASGAGELFF
>TRBV20-1|TRBD2|TRBJ2-3|.
TGCAGTGCCCCCGGGCGGGGGGCGTTGTCAGATACGCAGTATTTT
CSAPGRGALSDTQYF
>TRBV15|.|TRBJ1-2|.
TGTACCACCAGCAGAGGGTTTCGGGGGACCGACTATGGCTACACCTTC
CTTSRGFRGTDYGYTF
>TRBV7-9|.|TRBJ1-1|few
TGTGCCAGCAGCCTCTTCGATGGGAAGGCTGAAGCTTTCTTT
CASSLFDGKAEAFF
>TRBV12-3/TRBV12-4|TRBD2|TRBJ2-1|.
TGTGCCAGCACTTTTAGCCGGGACTACCATGAGCAGTTCTTC
CASTFSRDYHEQFF
>TRBV15|.|TRBJ2-2|.
TGTGCCACCAGCAGGCCCAGGTCTAACACCGGGGAGCTGTTTTTT
CATSRPRSNTGELFF
>TRBV6-6|.|TRBJ1-6|.
TGTGCCAGCAGTTATCGGGTAGATAATTCACCCCTCCACTTT
CASSYRVDNSPLHF
>TRBV6-5|TRBD2|TRBJ2-1|few
TGTGCCAGCAGTTACTCGCCAACTAGCGGGCCTAACAATGAGCAGTTCTTC
CASSYSPTSGPNNEQFF
>TRBV9|.|TRBJ2-6|.
TGTGCCAGCAGCGTAGCAACAGGGAGGGGCTCTGGGGCCAACGTCCTGACTTTC
CASSVATGRGSGANVLTF
>TRBV12-3/TRBV12-4|TRBD2|TRBJ2-7|.
TGTGCCAGCGGCCAAGCGGGGGTCATATACGAGCAGTACTTC
CASGQAGVIYEQYF
>TRBV10-3|.|TRBJ2-5|.
TGTGCCATCAGTGAGGGACTGGAAGAGACCCAGTACTTC
CAISEGLEETQYF
>TRBV12-3/TRBV12-4|.|TRBJ2-1|few
TGTGCCAGCAGTTTTCGGGGCAGAGACAATGAGCAGTTCTTC
CASSFRGRDNEQFF